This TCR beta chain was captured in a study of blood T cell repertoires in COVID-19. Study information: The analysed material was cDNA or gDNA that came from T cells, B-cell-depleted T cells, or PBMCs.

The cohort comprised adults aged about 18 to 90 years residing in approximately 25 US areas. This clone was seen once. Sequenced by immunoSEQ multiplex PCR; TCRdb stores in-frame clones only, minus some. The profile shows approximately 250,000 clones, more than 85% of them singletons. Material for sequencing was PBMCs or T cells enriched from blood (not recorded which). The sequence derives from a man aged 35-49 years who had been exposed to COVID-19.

CDR3 coding DNA: TGTGCCAGCAGCTTAGGAGCTAGCGGTTGGGGTGAGCAGTTCTTC. Protein sequence: CASSLGASGWGEQFF. J is TRBJ2-1 and V is TRBV7-6, with 7 bases identical to TRBD2. Germline CDR1 SGHVS, CDR2 FNYEAQ. The CDR3 runs 15 residues. V shed 1 base and J 9 bases; nucleotides not matched to a gene: 9.